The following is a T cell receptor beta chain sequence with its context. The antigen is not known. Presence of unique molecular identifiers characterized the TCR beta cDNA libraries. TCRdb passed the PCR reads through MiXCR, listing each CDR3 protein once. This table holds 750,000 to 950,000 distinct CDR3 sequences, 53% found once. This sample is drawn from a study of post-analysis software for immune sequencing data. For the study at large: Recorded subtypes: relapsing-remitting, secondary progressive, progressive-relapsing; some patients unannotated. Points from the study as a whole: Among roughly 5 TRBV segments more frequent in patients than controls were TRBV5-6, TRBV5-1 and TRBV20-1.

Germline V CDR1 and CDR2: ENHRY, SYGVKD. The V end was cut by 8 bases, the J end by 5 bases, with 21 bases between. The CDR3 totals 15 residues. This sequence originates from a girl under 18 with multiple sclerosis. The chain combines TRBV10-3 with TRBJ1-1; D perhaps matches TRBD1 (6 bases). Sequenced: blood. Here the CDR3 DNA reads TGTGCCATCTCCGGGACATCTCCTAGGGGTACTGAAGCTTTCTTT. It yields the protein CAISGTSPRGTEAFF.